A selection of T cell receptor beta chains follows, all from one sample in a study of beta chain features in type 1 diabetes. Method: immunoSEQ multiplex PCR; TCRdb's copy keeps in-frame clones and lacks some. The sample lists 600,000 to 650,000 clones, about 16% occurring once. Sequencing used naive CD4+ T cells from blood. The receptor set was obtained from a man younger than 30 in good health. CDR3s include the opening cysteine and the closing phenylalanine or tryptophan. D genes are given only for firm matches. Clone size, where shown, is once, few, many, or a class for clones that have expanded.

J gene | V gene | clone size | D gene | CDR3 DNA | CDR3 protein
TRBJ1-2 | TRBV7-2 | - | TRBD1 | TGTGCCAGCAGCTTGAGTGGGGACAGCTTATTTGGCTACACCTTC | CASSLSGDSLFGYTF
TRBJ2-7 | TRBV9 | - | - | TGTGCCAGCAGCGCCACGGGACCGTCTGCCTCCTACGAGCAGTACTTC | CASSATGPSASYEQYF
TRBJ2-1 | TRBV30 | - | - | TGTGCCTGGAGTAAAGGCCTAACCGATGAGCAGTTCTTC | CAWSKGLTDEQFF
TRBJ1-2 | TRBV18 | - | - | TGTGCCAGCTCACAACAGACGGAATACCAAAACACCTTC | CASSQQTEYQNTF
TRBJ1-4 | TRBV15 | - | - | TGTGCCACCAGCAGAGATCCCCGAGGCGATGAAAAACTGTTTTTT | CATSRDPRGDEKLFF
TRBJ2-1 | TRBV28 | few | - | TGTGCCAGCAGCCTCTTGCCGGAGAGCTCCTACAATGAGCAGTTCTTC | CASSLLPESSYNEQFF
TRBJ1-3 | TRBV7-9 | few | - | TGTGCCAGCAGCTTATCGGGTTCAGGAAACACCATATATTTT | CASSLSGSGNTIYF
TRBJ2-1 | TRBV4-3 | many | TRBD1 | TGCGCCAGCAGCCAAGCCTGGACAGGGCAGAGGGTCAATGAGCAGTTCTTC | CASSQAWTGQRVNEQFF
TRBJ1-3 | TRBV5-1 | - | - | TGCGCCAGCAGCTCCCAGGGAAACACCATATATTTT | CASSSQGNTIYF
TRBJ1-1 | TRBV4-3 | - | - | TGCGCCAGCAGCCAAGCGGTGCAGGGTAGGTGGAACACTGAAGCTTTCTTT | CASSQAVQGRWNTEAFF
TRBJ2-7 | TRBV30 | few | - | TGTGCCTGGACCCAAGGAACGTTGTCCTACGAGCAGTACTTC | CAWTQGTLSYEQYF
TRBJ2-7 | TRBV7-2 | few | - | TGTGCCAGCAGCTTAGGGAGGGCAGGGTCTACCTACGAGCAGTACTTC | CASSLGRAGSTYEQYF
TRBJ1-1 | TRBV9 | - | - | TGTGCCAGCAGCGTAGTGAAGGGGAGAATGAACACTGAAGCTTTCTTT | CASSVVKGRMNTEAFF
TRBJ1-1 | TRBV4-2 | few | - | TGTGCCAGCAGCCAACCGGGCCTTCTGAACACTGAAGCTTTCTTT | CASSQPGLLNTEAFF
TRBJ1-2 | TRBV7-9 | - | - | TGTGCCAGCAGCCCAGCAGGGACAAATGGCTACACCTTC | CASSPAGTNGYTF
TRBJ2-1 | TRBV4-2 | - | - | TGTGCCAGCAGCCAAGAGTTTGGCTACAATGAGCAGTTCTTC | CASSQEFGYNEQFF
TRBJ2-1 | TRBV7-9 | - | - | TGTGCCAGCACCCAGAGCCAGGGGGGTGGTGAGCAGTTCTTC | CASTQSQGGGEQFF
TRBJ1-2 | TRBV4-1 | - | - | TGCGCCAGCAGCCAAGATATCAACAGGGACTATGGCTACACCTTC | CASSQDINRDYGYTF
TRBJ1-2 | TRBV29-1 | few | - | TGCAGCGCTGAGTGGGGGGCAGGCGGCTACACCTTC | CSAEWGAGGYTF
TRBJ1-2 | TRBV7-2 | - | TRBD1 | TGTGCCAGCAGCTTAGGAGGGACAGGGGGGCATGGCTACACCTTC | CASSLGGTGGHGYTF
TRBJ2-5 | TRBV4-1 | - | TRBD2 | TGCGCCAGCAGCCAAGTGAGGTCAGGGCTAGCGGGAGGTTCGCAGACCCAGTACTTC | CASSQVRSGLAGGSQTQYF
TRBJ1-1 | TRBV7-9 | - | - | TGTGCCAGCACCCTCAGCCGCAACACTGAAGCTTTCTTT | CASTLSRNTEAFF
TRBJ2-5 | TRBV7-2 | - | TRBD2 | TGTGCCCTGAGGCTAGCGGGGGGGCCCGAGACCCAGTACTTC | CALRLAGGPETQYF
TRBJ2-7 | TRBV28 | - | - | TGTGCCATCAAGAGGGGTTTAGGGCAGTACTTC | CAIKRGLGQYF
TRBJ1-2 | TRBV15 | few | TRBD1 | TGTGCCACCAGCAGAGATTGGACAGGGGACTACACCTTC | CATSRDWTGDYTF
TRBJ1-2 | TRBV7-2 | - | TRBD1 | TGTGCCAGCAGCTCGACACAGGGGAGGTATGGCTACACCTTC | CASSSTQGRYGYTF
TRBJ1-2 | TRBV7-9 | few | TRBD1 | TGTGCCAGCAGCCGAACGACAGGGTCGATTAACTATGGCTACACCTTC | CASSRTTGSINYGYTF
TRBJ1-1 | TRBV14 | - | - | TGTGCCAGCAGCCTACGTCTGCCAAAGGGGATGGCTGAAGCTTTCTTT | CASSLRLPKGMAEAFF
TRBJ1-2 | TRBV7-9 | few | - | TGTGCCAGCAGCCCACAGGGAATTGATGGCTACACCTTC | CASSPQGIDGYTF
TRBJ2-7 | TRBV10-3 | many | TRBD2 | TGTGCCATCAGTGAGACGGGAGGCCTTTACGAGCAGTACTTC | CAISETGGLYEQYF
TRBJ2-5 | TRBV4-1 | - | TRBD1 | TGCGCCAGCAGCCGGGGACAGTTCGGAGAGACCCAGTACTTC | CASSRGQFGETQYF
TRBJ1-5 | TRBV7-2 | few | - | TGTGCCAGCAGCTTAGCGACGGGGGCTAGCAATCAGCCCCAGCATTTT | CASSLATGASNQPQHF
TRBJ1-5 | TRBV19 | - | - | TGTGCCAGTAGTATAGGACAGGGCAATCAGCCCCAGCATTTT | CASSIGQGNQPQHF
TRBJ1-5 | TRBV19 | - | TRBD1 | TGTGCCAGTAGGGACAGGAGAAATCAGCCCCAGCATTTT | CASRDRRNQPQHF
TRBJ2-5 | TRBV7-2 | - | - | TGTGCCAGCAGCTTAACTAAAGGATGGGGAGAGACCCAGTACTTC | CASSLTKGWGETQYF
TRBJ2-1 | TRBV7-9 | few | - | TGTGCCAGCAGCTCCCCCAGGACTGCCTCCTACAATGAGCAGTTCTTC | CASSSPRTASYNEQFF
TRBJ2-1 | TRBV15 | - | - | TGTGCCACCAGCAGGGACCTTTTGGGGGGATACAATGAGCAGTTCTTC | CATSRDLLGGYNEQFF
TRBJ2-2 | TRBV5-4 | few | - | TGTGCCAGCAGCTGGTTAGCCGGGGAGCTGTTTTTT | CASSWLAGELFF
TRBJ2-7 | TRBV20-1 | few | - | TGCAGTGCTCGTGGGTACGAGCAGTACTTC | CSARGYEQYF
TRBJ2-7 | TRBV7-2 | - | - | TGTGCCAGCAGAGAACAGGGATCTTCCTACGAGCAGTACTTC | CASREQGSSYEQYF
TRBJ1-1 | TRBV7-6 | - | TRBD1 | TGTGCCAGCAGCCCTGGGACAGACCACACTGAAGCTTTCTTT | CASSPGTDHTEAFF
TRBJ2-7 | TRBV5-1 | few | - | TGCGCCAGCAGCTTGGAGGTGACCCCAACCTACGAGCAGTACTTC | CASSLEVTPTYEQYF
TRBJ2-3 | TRBV28 | - | - | TGTGCCAGCAGTTTGCACTCGCTAGGGAGCACAGATACGCAGTATTTT | CASSLHSLGSTDTQYF
TRBJ2-7 | TRBV14 | - | - | TGTGCCAGCAGCCAAGTCTGGCTCGAGCAGTACTTC | CASSQVWLEQYF
TRBJ2-5 | TRBV18 | few | TRBD2 | TGTGCCAGCTCGGGAGGGCGCCAAGAGACCCAGTACTTC | CASSGGRQETQYF